This entry lists 20 T cell receptor beta chains sequenced from one sample in a study of T-cell reconstitution after alpha-beta-depleted transplantation in children. Preparation of the TCRbeta library involved a method that used unique molecular identifiers. Via MiXCR, TCRdb re-called the PCR reads, giving one row per CDR3 protein. The sample has about 77,000 distinct CDR3 sequences, roughly 18% seen once; the top ten hold 50% to 65%. The sequencing used PBMCs, mostly from graft donor cells, collected 360 days after TCRalphabeta/CD19-depleted stem cell transplant. All receptors derive from a male patient aged 2 to 10 who had a stem cell transplant for acute lymphoblastic leukemia, so the T cells may come from the graft donor.

A note on this clonotype: One end of the junction fails to match germline, which may point to a read error. The chain has TRBV20-1 and TRBJ2-1; D might be TRBD2 (5 bases). CDR3 length equals 16 residues. Germline V gene sequence: CDR1 DFQATT, CDR2 SNEGSKA (reference sequence). This chain's CDR3 is CCARASTATKHHEQFF. Written as DNA, the CDR3 is TGCTGTGCTAGGGCTTCGACCGCGACTAAGCATCATGAGCAGTTCTTC.

CDR3 sequence reads: CASSDRTSGRANTGELFF. The CDR3 DNA reads as TGCGCCAGCAGCGACCGGACTAGCGGGAGGGCCAACACCGGGGAGCTGTTTTTT. The chain joins TRBV4-1 to TRBJ2-2; 15 nucleotides agree with TRBD2. J gave up 2 bases and V 5 bases, and 6 bases lay outside the gene matches. The CDR3 has 18 amino acids. Germline CDR1 and CDR2: MGHRA and YSYEKL.

The gene calls are TRBV6-5 and TRBJ1-3, with D perhaps matching TRBD1 (5 bases). With 4 bases removed from V and 4 bases from J, the gap between germline ends came to 14 bases. This CDR3 has 15 amino acids. Germline loops: CDR1 MNHEY, CDR2 SVGAGI. The CDR3 nucleotides read TGTGCCAGCAGTTCCCAGGGAACGGGCGGAAACACCATATATTTT. It yields the protein CASSSQGTGGNTIYF.

The chain recombines TRBV7-9 with TRBJ1-1; tentatively, D is TRBD1 (5 bases). The CDR3 contains 17 residues. Trimming took 5 bases from V and 0 from J, leaving 19 bases between them. The germline gives CDR1 SEHNR, CDR2 FQNEAQ (reference sequence). CDR3 DNA sequence: TGTGCCAGCAGCCCGAGAGGGGTCGGGCTAATGAACACTGAAGCTTTCTTT. It translates to CASSPRGVGLMNTEAFF.

This clonotype was counted a few times. The J gene is TRBJ2-2, the V gene TRBV6-1; a possible D gene is TRBD2 (6 bases). V lost 2 bases and J 8 bases, leaving 9 bases between the germline ends. The germline gives CDR1 MNHNS, CDR2 SASEGT. This CDR3 has 13 amino acids. In nucleotides, the CDR3 is TGTGCCAGCAGTGAAATTGGGAGGGGGGAGCTGTTTTTT. This codes for CASSEIGRGELFF.

This chain joins TRBV12-3 or TRBV12-4 and TRBJ1-3, with no clear D. The V end was cut by 2 bases, the J end by 4 bases, with 6 bases between. The CDR3 length is 13 residues. Written as DNA, the CDR3 is TGTGCCAGCAGTTTACAGACAGGAAACACCATATATTTT. It is translated as CASSLQTGNTIYF.

This clonotype was seen more than once but under ten times. CDR3 coding DNA: TGTGCCATCAGTGAGCAGGGTTACTACAATGAGCAGTTCTTC. Translated, it gives CAISEQGYYNEQFF. The rearrangement joins TRBV10-3 to TRBJ2-1; a weak D match, TRBD1 (5 bases). The CDR3 sequence is 14 residues long. The V end lost 2 bases, the J end lost 3 bases, and 8 bases lay between the germline ends. CDR1 is ENHRY, CDR2 SYGVKD, per germline.

In this sample, this clonotype turned up a few times. This sequence joins TRBV18 and TRBJ2-5; a possible D gene is TRBD1 (8 bases). CDR3 size: 15 residues. V shed 6 bases and J shed 1 base, with 15 bases lying between them. CDR1 and CDR2 (germline): KGHSH, LQKENI. CDR3 DNA sequence: TGTGCCAGCTCCCTACAGGGGGGGGCCCAAGAGACCCAGTACTTC. This translates into CASSLQGGAQETQYF.

This clonotype showed up just a few times. The chain recombines TRBV15 with TRBJ2-5, with TRBD1 identical over 7 bases. V dropped 5 bases and J dropped 2; count of bases not matched to a gene: 5. Germline V gene data show CDR1 as LNHNV and CDR2 as YYDKDF (reference sequence). The CDR3 totals 14 residues. In nucleotides, the CDR3 is TGTGCCACCAGCCTGGGACAGCGTCAAGAGACCCAGTACTTC. This codes for CATSLGQRQETQYF.

This sequence joins TRBV5-5 and TRBJ2-7, with a weak D call TRBD2 (5 bases). Germline assignment: CDR1 SGHKS and CDR2 YYEKEE (reference sequence). Trimming took 0 bases from V and 6 from J, leaving 16 bases between them. This CDR3 comprises 15 residues. CDR3 nucleotides: TGTGCCAGCAGCTTGGCTCCTAGCTACCTGGCCGAGCAGTACTTC. Its protein is CASSLAPSYLAEQYF.

The chain carries TRBV7-9 and TRBJ2-7; 13 positions agree with TRBD2. This CDR3 is 15 amino acids long. J gave up 5 bases and V 4 bases, and 5 bases lay outside the gene matches. Germline CDR1 reads SEHNR; CDR2 reads FQNEAQ (reference sequence). The CDR3 coding sequence is TGTGCCAGCAGCTCCCGGACTAGCGGGAGCCACGAGCAGTACTTC. This codes for CASSSRTSGSHEQYF. The entire variable domain, with the rest obtained from reference TRBV7-9 and TRBJ2-7, is as follows: DTGVSQNPRHKITKRGQNVTFRCDPISEHNRLYWYRQTLGQGPEFLTYFQNEAQLEKSRLLSDRFSAERPKGSFSTLEIQRTEQGDSAMYLCASSSRTSGSHEQYFGPGTRLTVT.

V is TRBV12-3 or TRBV12-4 and J is TRBJ2-4; a possible D gene is TRBD2 (6 bases). V shed 5 bases and J shed 7 bases, with 12 bases lying between them. The CDR3 runs to 13 residues. CDR3 loop: CASSPYGGNIQYF. The CDR3 DNA reads TGTGCCAGCAGTCCTTATGGGGGGAACATTCAGTACTTC.

The rearrangement joins TRBV12-3 or TRBV12-4 to TRBJ2-7, with TRBD2 matching over 9 bases. The CDR3 is made up of 15 amino acids. Trimming took 5 bases from V and 6 from J; bases not matched to a gene: 11. For the CDR3, the DNA is TGTGCCAGCAGTCGTAGCGGGAGTCTCCCTTTCGAGCAGTACTTC. It is translated as CASSRSGSLPFEQYF.

This clonotype was picked up a small number of times. The CDR3 DNA reads as TGTGCCAGCAGCTTAAGGTCGGCGGGCTCGGGGGCCTACGAGCAGTACTTC. Translated, it gives CASSLRSAGSGAYEQYF. The V gene is TRBV7-9, the J gene TRBJ2-7; D possibly corresponds to TRBD2 (6 bases). The CDR3 consists of 17 residues. From germline, CDR1 is SEHNR and CDR2 FQNEAQ (reference sequence). V lost 2 bases to trimming and J lost 2 bases, with 19 bases between them.

This clonotype appeared a few times. This chain joins TRBV20-1 and TRBJ1-1, with TRBD1 matching 7 bases. CDR3 length: 12 amino acids. J gave up 11 bases and V 7 bases, and 13 bases lay outside the gene matches. Germline assignment: CDR1 DFQATT and CDR2 SNEGSKA (reference sequence). The CDR3 region is CSGRQGSLDAFF. The CDR3 DNA reads as TGCAGTGGCCGACAGGGATCCCTAGACGCTTTCTTT.

The chain recombines TRBV20-1 with TRBJ2-2; TRBD2 matches 9 bases. The CDR3 runs 16 residues. CDR1 is DFQATT and CDR2 is SNEGSKA in the germline V gene (reference sequence). V lost 0 bases, J lost 4 bases, and 6 bases stayed unmatched. CDR3 nucleotides: TGCAGTGCTAGAGATCTGGCTAGCGGGACCACCGGGGAGCTGTTTTTT. This gives the protein CSARDLASGTTGELFF.

This chain uses TRBV6-5 with TRBJ2-1; 13 nucleotides line up with TRBD2. The CDR3 has 18 residues. J gave up 7 bases and V 2 bases, and 11 bases lay outside the gene matches. Germline assignment: CDR1 MNHEY and CDR2 SVGAGI. The CDR3 here is CASSYGARTSGSRNEQFF. CDR3 nucleotides: TGTGCCAGCAGTTACGGAGCCAGGACTAGCGGGAGCCGGAATGAGCAGTTCTTC.

In its sample, this clonotype was seen many times. This rearrangement joins TRBV5-1 to TRBJ2-4; D is ambiguous. This CDR3 has 14 residues. Per germline, CDR1 SGHRS and CDR2 YFSETQ. V was pared by 1 base and J by 0 bases, with 5 bases between. The CDR3 sequence: CASSLSEAKNIQYF. The CDR3 DNA reads TGCGCCAGCAGCTTGTCGGAAGCCAAAAACATTCAGTACTTC.

This CDR3 reads CASSLAGSLGETQYF. The CDR3 DNA follows: TGTGCCAGCAGCTTGGCGGGGTCCTTGGGAGAGACCCAGTACTTC. The rearrangement uses TRBV5-5 and TRBJ2-5; tentatively, D is TRBD2 (5 bases). The CDR3 has 15 residues. Germline assignment: CDR1 SGHKS and CDR2 YYEKEE (reference sequence). The germline V and J ends were trimmed by 0 bases and 4 bases, with 13 bases remaining between them.

This clonotype came up a few times. The chain employs TRBV6-5 and TRBJ2-5; weak D call: TRBD1 (6 bases). Germline V CDR1 and CDR2: MNHEY, SVGAGI. Trimming took off 7 bases at V and 5 bases at J, with 8 bases between the two ends. This CDR3 is 11 amino acids long. The CDR3 sequence: CASTTGETQYF. The CDR3 region has the DNA TGTGCCAGCACCACAGGGGAGACCCAGTACTTC.